Given below is one T cell receptor beta chain in context. Its target is not known. The sample is drawn from a study of OX40 agonist ivuxolimab in advanced cancers. Broader study findings: Relative to CD4+, CD8+ T cells held more expanded clones on average.

TCRdb's table, derived via immunoSEQ multiplex PCR, lists solely in-frame clones and lacks some. Here the sample spans some 110,000 clones, 90% being singletons. V was shortened by 9 bases and J by 4 bases, with 15 bases between the two germline ends. Germline CDR1 is ENHRY and CDR2 is SYGVKD. This CDR3 contains 13 residues. The starting material was CD4+ or CD8+ T cells sorted from blood, obtained in a trial of the OX40 agonist ivuxolimab. The TCR sequence derives from an adult with an advanced solid tumor such as melanoma, head and neck, liver or kidney cancer. The chain couples TRBV10-3 to TRBJ2-5; perhaps TRBD2 as D (6 bases). The CDR3 spells CAIHSGEGETQYF. CDR3 nucleotides: TGTGCCATACATAGCGGCGAGGGAGAGACCCAGTACTTC.